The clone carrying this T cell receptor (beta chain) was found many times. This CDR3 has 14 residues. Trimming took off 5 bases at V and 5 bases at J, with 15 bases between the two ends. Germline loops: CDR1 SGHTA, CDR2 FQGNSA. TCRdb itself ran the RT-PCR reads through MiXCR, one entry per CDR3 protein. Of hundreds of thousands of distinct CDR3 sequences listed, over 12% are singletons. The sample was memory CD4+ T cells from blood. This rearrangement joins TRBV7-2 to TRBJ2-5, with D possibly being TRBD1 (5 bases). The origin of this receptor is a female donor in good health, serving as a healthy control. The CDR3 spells CASSPDLGHETQYF. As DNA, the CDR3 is TGTGCCAGCAGCCCTGACCTGGGGCATGAGACCCAGTACTTC. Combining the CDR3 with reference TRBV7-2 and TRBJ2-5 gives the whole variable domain GAGVSQSPSNKVTEKGKDVELRCDPISGHTALYWYRQSLGQGLEFLIYFQGNSAPDKSGLPSDRFSAERTGGSVSTLTIQRTQQEDSAVYLCASSPDLGHETQYFGPGTRLLVL.